The 11 T cell receptor beta chains below all came from one sample that was sequenced in a study of cytomegalovirus exposure and HLA in healthy donors. TCRdb keeps only in-frame clones here, not all; method: immunoSEQ multiplex PCR. The sample yields 160,000 or so clones, more than 70% seen once. Sequencing used PBMCs. The receptors stem from a man aged 25-40 years in good health and CMV-seropositive.

The chain uses TRBV2 and TRBJ2-3; 12 nucleotides agree with TRBD2. Unmatched junction bases numbered 4, after V lost 6 bases and J lost 0 bases. Germline V CDR1 and CDR2: SNHLY, FYNNEI. The CDR3 covers 16 residues. CDR3 protein: CASRKTSGRSTDTQYF. The CDR3 DNA reads as TGTGCCAGCAGGAAGACTAGCGGGAGAAGCACAGATACGCAGTATTTT.

CDR3 nucleotides: TGTGCCGGCACGATATTGAACACTGAAGCTTTCTTT. Protein: CAGTILNTEAFF. The J gene is TRBJ1-1, the V gene TRBV30; D remains ambiguous. The ends were cut back, 8 bases at V and 0 bases at J, with 10 bases in the middle. CDR1 and CDR2 from the germline V gene are GTSNPN and SVGIG (reference sequence). The CDR3 has 12 amino acids.

The chain joins TRBV19 to TRBJ1-1; weak D call: TRBD1 (6 bases). This CDR3 has 15 residues. CDR1 and CDR2 from the germline V gene are LNHDA and SQIVND (reference sequence). The germline V and J ends were trimmed by 3 bases and 1 base, with 12 bases remaining between them. The CDR3 DNA is TGTGCCAGTAGTATGACAGGTTCTACGAACACTGAAGCTTTCTTT. Translated: CASSMTGSTNTEAFF.

This sequence joins TRBV5-1 and TRBJ1-5; 10 nucleotides line up with TRBD1. Trimming at V came to 4 bases and at J to 0 bases, leaving 1 base not matched to a gene. CDR1 is SGHRS and CDR2 is YFSETQ in the germline V gene. The CDR3 runs 15 residues. The CDR3 sequence: CASSGTGDSNQPQHF. In DNA form, the CDR3 reads TGCGCCAGCAGCGGGACAGGGGATAGCAATCAGCCCCAGCATTTT.

The V and J genes are TRBV28 and TRBJ1-6; D is undetermined. Deletions cut 2 bases from V and 7 bases from J, with 12 bases between. The CDR3 totals 15 residues. The germline V gene encodes CDR1 MDHEN and CDR2 SYDVKM. CDR3 amino acids: CASSLAASGNSPLHF. For the CDR3, the DNA is TGTGCCAGCAGTTTAGCAGCTTCCGGGAATTCACCCCTCCACTTT.

CDR3 nucleotide sequence: TGTGCCAGCAGCTTAACGGGTGCAGGGAATAGCTACGAGCAGTACTTC. It codes for CASSLTGAGNSYEQYF. This chain joins TRBV7-3 and TRBJ2-7; tentatively, D is TRBD1 (5 bases). CDR3 length: 16 amino acids. Trimming took off 0 bases at V and 3 bases at J, with 15 bases between the two ends. Germline V gives CDR1 SGHTA, CDR2 FQGTGA.

This clone was counted a single time. This chain connects TRBV30 to TRBJ1-3, with 9 bases fitting TRBD1. Losses at the gene ends were 1 base for V and 2 bases for J; bases not matched to a gene: 3. Per the germline V gene, CDR1 is GTSNPN and CDR2 is SVGIG (reference sequence). This CDR3 contains 15 residues. CDR3 nucleotide sequence: TGTGCCTGGAGTGCCACAGGGGGCCCTGGAAACACCATATATTTT. This encodes CAWSATGGPGNTIYF. The full variable domain, completed using reference TRBV30 and TRBJ1-3, is SQTIHQWPATLVQPVGSPLSLECTVEGTSNPNLYWYRQAAGRGLQLLFYSVGIGQISSEVPQNLSASRPQDRQFILSSKKLLLSDSGFYLCAWSATGGPGNTIYFGEGSWLTVV.

V is TRBV15 and J is TRBJ1-1; 10 bases are shared with TRBD1. From germline, CDR1 is LNHNV and CDR2 YYDKDF (reference sequence). This CDR3 is built from 14 residues. V trimming: 3 bases; J trimming: 5 bases; junction bases outside the gene matches: 3. CDR3 nucleotides: TGTGCCACCAGCAGGGGGACAGGGGATACTGAAGCTTTCTTT. This gives the protein CATSRGTGDTEAFF.

Only a few counts were recorded for this clone. The CDR3 DNA is TGTGCCAGCAGCCAGGGTGCGGGGTACCAGCCCCAGCATTTT. Protein: CASSQGAGYQPQHF. This chain joins TRBV5-6 and TRBJ1-5; a possible D gene is TRBD1 (5 bases). V was cut by 4 bases and J by 7 bases, with 15 bases left in between. CDR3 length: 14 amino acids. Germline V gene sequence: CDR1 SGHDT, CDR2 YYEEEE.

V and J are TRBV6-1 and TRBJ2-1, with 10 bases fitting TRBD2. The ends lost 3 bases at V and 13 bases at J; junction bases unmatched: 12. Germline-derived CDR1 and CDR2 are MNHNS and SASEGT. The CDR3 has 15 residues. The CDR3 here is CASSENPGTSVLQFF. In nucleotides, the CDR3 is TGTGCCAGCAGTGAGAACCCCGGGACTAGCGTTCTTCAGTTCTTC.

The V gene is TRBV15, the J gene TRBJ1-4; 11 bases map to TRBD1. CDR1 and CDR2 from the germline V gene are LNHNV and YYDKDF (reference sequence). The CDR3 sequence is 14 residues long. V was pared by 3 bases and J by 7 bases, with 1 base of the junction left unmatched. CDR3 nucleotide sequence: TGTGCCACCAGCAGGGGACAGGGGGGTGAAAAACTGTTTTTT. This translates into CATSRGQGGEKLFF.